This is a list of T cell receptor beta chains from one sample in a study of T cell responses to AZD1222 COVID-19 vaccine. Profiled with immunoSEQ multiplex PCR; TCRdb holds only in-frame clones, not every one. The profile covers approximately 110,000 clones, with about 86% appearing a single time and 9.4% taken by the ten largest. Source: peripheral blood, taken on day 0 of AZD1222 vaccination. The source of these receptors is an adult in good health. Each CDR3 is given with its conserved first and last residue. D genes are given only for firm matches. Clone sizes are given selectively: once, few, many, or a class where the clone is expanded.

>TRBV5-1|17|TRBD2|NA|TRBJ2-2
TGCGCCAGCAGCCTAGGGACTAGCGGGAGAAACACCGGGGAGCTGTTTTTT
CASSLGTSGRNTGELFF
>TRBV24-1|16|TRBD1|NA|TRBJ1-4
TGTGCCACCAGTGCGGGACAGAGGGCAACTAATGAAAAACTGTTTTTT
CATSAGQRATNEKLFF
>TRBV24-1|11|NA|few|TRBJ1-1
TGTGCCACCAGTGATGGTACGGAAGCTTTCTTT
CATSDGTEAFF
>TRBV11-3|11|NA|few|TRBJ2-1
TGTGCCAGCAGCTTAGGGGGTGAGCAGTTCTTC
CASSLGGEQFF
>TRBV6-5|15|NA|NA|TRBJ1-4
TGTGCCAGCAGCTTCTTGGACGCCGGGGATGAAAAACTGTTTTTT
CASSFLDAGDEKLFF
>TRBV5-1|14|NA|NA|TRBJ1-2
TGCGCCAGCAGCTTGGGACAGGATAACTATGGCTACACCTTC
CASSLGQDNYGYTF
>TRBV19|16|NA|NA|TRBJ1-3
TGTGCCAGTAGTATCACGGTTCGGAGCTCTGGAAACACCATATATTTT
CASSITVRSSGNTIYF
>TRBV19|15|NA|NA|TRBJ1-1
TGTGCCAGTAGTATAGTAAGGGTCCGGGGCACTGAAGCTTTCTTT
CASSIVRVRGTEAFF
>TRBV3-1/TRBV3-2|14|NA|once|TRBJ1-6
TGTGCCAGCAGCCAATTAGGGGGAAATTCACCCCTCCACTTT
CASSQLGGNSPLHF
>TRBV30|13|NA|NA|TRBJ1-5
TGTGCCTGGAGTGACGCGCCATATCAGCCCCAGCATTTT
CAWSDAPYQPQHF
>TRBV12-3/TRBV12-4|12|NA|NA|TRBJ2-1
TGTGCCAGCACCTATACACGGGGCGAGCAGTTCTTC
CASTYTRGEQFF
>TRBV14|12|NA|NA|TRBJ1-4
TGTGCCAGCAGCCAAGGCCGGGAAAAACTGTTTTTT
CASSQGREKLFF
>TRBV7-2|14|TRBD1|NA|TRBJ1-4
TGTGCCAGCAGCAAGACAGGGCAGGGTGAAAAACTGTTTTTT
CASSKTGQGEKLFF
>TRBV25-1|12|NA|NA|TRBJ2-2
TGTGCCAGCACCCAGGCAACCGGGGAGCTGTTTTTT
CASTQATGELFF
>TRBV28|12|NA|NA|TRBJ1-2
TGTGCCAGCAGTCCAGAAGGTTATGGCTACACCTTC
CASSPEGYGYTF
>TRBV4-2|14|NA|NA|TRBJ1-2
TGTGCCAGCAGCCAAGACAGGGGAGTTGGTGGCTACACCTTC
CASSQDRGVGGYTF
>TRBV10-3|14|NA|few|TRBJ1-2
TGTGCCATCAGTTTGTGGCTGTCGAACTATGGCTACACCTTC
CAISLWLSNYGYTF
>TRBV4-3|16|TRBD2|NA|TRBJ2-3
TGCGCCAGCAGCCAACTCGCTAGCGGGAGCACAGATACGCAGTATTTT
CASSQLASGSTDTQYF
>TRBV20-1|13|NA|few|TRBJ1-5
TGCAGTGCTAGTGCGCAGGGCAATCAGCCCCAGCATTTT
CSASAQGNQPQHF
>TRBV6-5|15|TRBD1|NA|TRBJ2-5
TGTGCCAGCAAACAAAACCCGGGGACAGAGGCGACCCAGTACTTC
CASKQNPGTEATQYF
>TRBV24-1|16|TRBD1|NA|TRBJ1-2
TGTGCCACCAGTGAGACCGGGACAGGGGGCGACTATGGCTACACCTTC
CATSETGTGGDYGYTF
>TRBV5-1|14|NA|NA|TRBJ1-3
TGCGCCAGCAGCTTGGAAAATACTGGAAACACCATATATTTT
CASSLENTGNTIYF
>TRBV6-5|14|NA|NA|TRBJ1-6
TGTGCCATCCGCCCCCAGGGTAGTAATTCACCCCTCCACTTT
CAIRPQGSNSPLHF
>TRBV12-3/TRBV12-4|13|NA|once|TRBJ1-5
TGTGCCAGCAGTTACAGGGATCGGCAGCCCCAGCATTTT
CASSYRDRQPQHF
>TRBV28|14|NA|NA|TRBJ1-2
TGTGCCAGCAGTTTAGCAGTTGTGGGCTATGGCTACACCTTC
CASSLAVVGYGYTF
>TRBV12-3/TRBV12-4|11|NA|once|TRBJ1-1
TGTGCCAGCACCCTACGTACTGAAGCTTTCTTT
CASTLRTEAFF
>TRBV27|16|TRBD2|few|TRBJ2-1
TGTGCCAGCAGTTTATCTGGGACTAGCGGGGCAAATGAGCAGTTCTTC
CASSLSGTSGANEQFF
>TRBV21-1|17|NA|NA|TRBJ2-7
TGTGCCAGCAGCAAAGATGGCGTAGGGGAACCGCACTACGAGCAGTACTTC
CASSKDGVGEPHYEQYF
>TRBV4-2|13|NA|NA|TRBJ2-3
TGTGCCAGCAGCCAGGACCCCACCGATACGCAGTATTTT
CASSQDPTDTQYF